Presented here are 21 T cell receptor beta chains from one specimen sequenced in a study of cytomegalovirus exposure and HLA in healthy donors. The PCR ran on 60 Vbeta and 13 Jbeta primers. The protocol was immunoSEQ multiplex PCR, while the TCRdb copy is restricted to in-frame clones and leaves out a portion. Of 70,000 or so clones listed, more than 80% were seen once; the top ten hold 1.5% to 2%. What was sequenced was PBMCs. These receptors all come from a woman aged 25-40 years in good health and CMV-seronegative.

The rearrangement uses TRBV5-1 and TRBJ2-7; D possibly corresponds to TRBD1 (6 bases). Trimming pared 0 bases from V and 2 bases from J, leaving 6 bases between. CDR1 is SGHRS, CDR2 YFSETQ, per germline. CDR3 length: 13 amino acids. The CDR3 loop is CASSLDRAYEQYF. As DNA, the CDR3 is TGCGCCAGCAGCTTGGACAGGGCCTACGAGCAGTACTTC.

The chain joins TRBV7-9 to TRBJ1-6; 10 bases line up with TRBD1. Per the germline V gene, CDR1 is SEHNR and CDR2 is FQNEAQ (reference sequence). The V segment lost 5 bases and the J segment 9 bases; nucleotides outside the gene matches: 10. The CDR3 is 16 amino acids. CDR3 nucleotide sequence: TGTGCCAGCAGCCCGTTCTCCGGGACAGGGGCTTCACCCCTCCACTTT. Its translation is CASSPFSGTGASPLHF.

The chain couples TRBV2 to TRBJ2-2; 10 positions match TRBD1. The CDR3 extends over 18 amino acids. V lost 5 bases, J lost 5 bases, and 14 bases stayed unmatched. Germline V gene data show CDR1 as SNHLY and CDR2 as FYNNEI. In DNA form, the CDR3 reads TGTGCCAGCAGTACCGGGACAGGGGTACCTCCGAGGACCGGGGAGCTGTTTTTT. Translation gives CASSTGTGVPPRTGELFF.

The chain combines TRBV6-4 with TRBJ1-1, with TRBD1 as a possible D gene (6 bases). Looked up from germline, CDR1 is MRHNA and CDR2 is SNTAGT. V lost 6 bases, J lost 0 bases, and 14 bases lay in between. The CDR3 is 15 amino acids. CDR3 DNA sequence: TGTGCCAGCAGACGCGAGGGGGGGGTGAACACTGAAGCTTTCTTT. It specifies CASRREGGVNTEAFF.

The chain recombines TRBV18 with TRBJ2-2, with 11 nucleotides matching TRBD1. The CDR3 covers 17 residues. With V trimmed by 3 bases and J by 1 base, 4 bases remained unmatched. Germline V lookup: CDR1 KGHSH, CDR2 LQKENI. The CDR3 spells CASSPDRGRLNTGELFF. In DNA form, the CDR3 reads TGTGCCAGCTCACCGGACAGGGGGCGTTTGAACACCGGGGAGCTGTTTTTT. The variable domain in full, with the rest retrieved from reference TRBV18 and TRBJ2-2, is NAGVMQNPRHLVRRRGQEARLRCSPMKGHSHVYWYRQLPEEGLKFMVYLQKENIIDESGMPKERFSAEFPKEGPSILRIQQVVRGDSAAYFCASSPDRGRLNTGELFFGEGSRLTVL.

This sequence joins TRBV19 and TRBJ1-4; TRBD1 matches 11 bases. There are 16 residues in the CDR3. The germline V gene encodes CDR1 LNHDA and CDR2 SQIVND (reference sequence). Trimming cost V 3 bases and J 7 bases; bases outside gene matches: 7. CDR3: CASSIRGGTGGEKLFF. The CDR3 region has the DNA TGTGCCAGTAGTATTCGGGGAGGGACAGGGGGTGAAAAACTGTTTTTT.

This chain connects TRBV18 to TRBJ1-6; the D gene is possibly TRBD1 (5 bases). The CDR3 has 16 amino acids. V lost 2 bases and J lost 5, with 13 bases in between. Germline V lookup: CDR1 KGHSH, CDR2 LQKENI. The CDR3, as DNA: TGTGCCAGCTCACCAGGTAACAGGATGAATAATTCACCCCTCCACTTT. Its translation: CASSPGNRMNNSPLHF.

The V call is TRBV19, the J call TRBJ1-1; possible D gene TRBD1, 6 bases. Germline V gene sequence: CDR1 LNHDA, CDR2 SQIVND (reference sequence). Trimming left V 7 bases short and J 7 bases short, with 13 bases between. The CDR3 loop spans 12 amino acids. CDR3 in amino acids: CASTPQGLEAFF. CDR3 nucleotide sequence: TGTGCCAGTACCCCTCAGGGGCTTGAAGCTTTCTTT.

The chain recombines TRBV5-1 with TRBJ2-7; 10 bases align to TRBD2. CDR3 length equals 13 residues. CDR1 is SGHRS and CDR2 is YFSETQ in the germline V gene. The V gene end was trimmed by 3 bases and the J gene end by 5 bases; junction bases not matched to a gene: 2. CDR3 DNA: TGCGCCAGCAGCTCTAGCGGGAGCCACGAGCAGTACTTC. Translating it yields CASSSSGSHEQYF.

This clone was found once. The chain couples TRBV7-2 to TRBJ1-5; D possibly corresponds to TRBD1 (5 bases). V lost 6 bases, J lost 4 bases, and 10 bases lay in between. CDR1 is SGHTA, CDR2 FQGNSA, per germline. The CDR3 totals 13 residues. In DNA, the CDR3 is TGTGCCAGCAGTCGGCAGGGTAATCAGCCCCAGCATTTT. It yields the protein CASSRQGNQPQHF.

The chain has TRBV29-1 and TRBJ1-2, with a weak D call TRBD1 (6 bases). The CDR3 is 15 amino acids. CDR1 and CDR2 from the germline V gene are SQVTM and ANQGSEA. V was clipped by 5 bases and J by 6 bases, with 22 bases between them. The CDR3 DNA reads as TGCAGCGTTACTACTATGACAGGTACCTGGGATGGCTACACCTTC. Amino acids: CSVTTMTGTWDGYTF. The variable domain in full, with the rest retrieved from reference TRBV29-1 and TRBJ1-2, is SAVISQKPSRDICQRGTSLTIQCQVDSQVTMMFWYRQQPGQSLTLIATANQGSEATYESGFVIDKFPISRPNLTFSTLTVSNMSPEDSSIYLCSVTTMTGTWDGYTFGSGTRLTVV.

This clone was seen more than once but under ten times. This chain uses TRBV13 with TRBJ2-7; D is unclear. V was pared by 4 bases and J by 3 bases, with 4 bases between. CDR1 PRHDT and CDR2 FYEKMQ come from the germline V gene (reference sequence). The CDR3 totals 11 residues. In nucleotides, the CDR3 is TGTGCCAGCAGCTCACACTACGAGCAGTACTTC. Its protein product is CASSSHYEQYF.

The chain employs TRBV19 and TRBJ2-3, with 9 bases matching TRBD2. This CDR3 is 15 amino acids long. Losses at the gene ends were 5 bases for V and 5 bases for J; bases not matched to a gene: 8. Germline V gene sequence: CDR1 LNHDA, CDR2 SQIVND (reference sequence). CDR3 region: CASSPLAGSIDTQYF. The CDR3 DNA reads TGTGCCAGTAGTCCGCTAGCGGGATCTATAGATACGCAGTATTTT.

This rearrangement joins TRBV7-9 to TRBJ2-1, with D unclear. This CDR3 has 14 amino acids. Germline V CDR1 and CDR2: SEHNR, FQNEAQ (reference sequence). Trimming left V 7 bases short and J 0 bases short, with 10 bases between. In nucleotides, the CDR3 is TGTGCCAGCACTCGCGAGAGCTCCTACAATGAGCAGTTCTTC. Translating it yields CASTRESSYNEQFF.

The J gene is TRBJ1-1, the V gene TRBV6-6; 7 bases map to TRBD1. The CDR3 runs to 14 residues. J lost 3 bases, V lost 2 bases, and 3 bases had no gene match. Looked up from germline, CDR1 is MNHNY and CDR2 is SVGAGI (reference sequence). CDR3: CASSYVRGYTEAFF. CDR3 sequence (DNA): TGTGCCAGCAGTTACGTCAGGGGGTACACTGAAGCTTTCTTT.

The J gene is TRBJ1-5, the V gene TRBV6-5; D unresolved. The CDR3 is made up of 13 amino acids. Germline assignment: CDR1 MNHEY and CDR2 SVGAGI. V was trimmed by 0 bases and J by 6 bases, leaving 6 bases between them. The DNA for the CDR3 is TGTGCCAGCAGTTACTCTCGGGGTCAGCCCCAGCATTTT. It specifies CASSYSRGQPQHF.

The chain recombines TRBV5-1 with TRBJ2-1, with TRBD2 matching 11 bases. This CDR3 is 15 amino acids long. V was clipped by 4 bases and J by 6 bases; unmatched bases: 6. Germline assignment: CDR1 SGHRS and CDR2 YFSETQ. The CDR3 DNA is TGCGCCAGCAGCCCCCCCCTAGCGGGAGGCAATGAGCAGTTCTTC. Amino acids: CASSPPLAGGNEQFF. The entire variable domain, with the rest obtained from reference TRBV5-1 and TRBJ2-1, is as follows: KAGVTQTPRYLIKTRGQQVTLSCSPISGHRSVSWYQQTPGQGLQFLFEYFSETQRNKGNFPGRFSGRQFSNSRSEMNVSTLELGDSALYLCASSPPLAGGNEQFFGPGTRLTVL.

The chain employs TRBV5-1 and TRBJ1-4; TRBD1 matches at 7 bases. The J segment lost 3 bases and the V segment lost 0 bases, leaving 5 bases of the junction unmatched. The CDR3 has 16 residues. Germline CDR1 and CDR2: SGHRS and YFSETQ. Here the CDR3 reads CASSLAGQVSNEKLFF. As DNA, the CDR3 is TGCGCCAGCAGCTTGGCTGGACAGGTTTCTAATGAAAAACTGTTTTTT.

The rearrangement links TRBV19 to TRBJ2-3; 9 nucleotides line up with TRBD2. From germline, CDR1 is LNHDA and CDR2 SQIVND (reference sequence). The CDR3 sequence is 15 residues long. V was clipped by 5 bases and J by 5 bases; unmatched bases: 8. The CDR3 spells CASSLRTSDGDTQYF. The DNA for the CDR3 is TGTGCCAGTAGTCTTCGGACTAGCGATGGAGATACGCAGTATTTT.

The chain carries TRBV19 and TRBJ2-7; D is possibly TRBD1 (5 bases). V was shortened by 3 bases and J by 4 bases, with 13 bases between the two germline ends. This CDR3 is built from 14 residues. CDR1 and CDR2 (germline): LNHDA, SQIVND (reference sequence). The CDR3 reads CASSIGAGKYEQYF. CDR3 DNA sequence: TGTGCCAGTAGTATTGGGGCAGGTAAATACGAGCAGTACTTC.

Note on this clone: At one boundary the junction diverges from the germline segment, which might be a read error. The sample carries other DNA sequences with the same CDR3. The genes are TRBV6-6 and TRBJ2-7, with TRBD2 matching over 7 bases. Per germline, CDR1 MNHNY and CDR2 SVGAGI (reference sequence). The CDR3 totals 16 residues. CDR3 bases: TGTGCCAGCAGTTACTCGAATCGGGAGGCCGCCTACGAGCAGTACTTT. Translating gives CASSYSNREAAYEQYF.